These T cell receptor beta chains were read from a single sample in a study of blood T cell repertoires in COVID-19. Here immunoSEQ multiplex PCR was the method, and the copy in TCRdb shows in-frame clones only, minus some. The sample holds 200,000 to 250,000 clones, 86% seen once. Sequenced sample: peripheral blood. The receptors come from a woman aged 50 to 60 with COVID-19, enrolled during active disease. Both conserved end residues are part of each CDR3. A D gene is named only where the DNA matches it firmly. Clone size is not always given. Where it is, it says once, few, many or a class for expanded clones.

TGTGCCAGTAGTACTGTCGCGGGGGGGGTCGGCGAGCAGTACTTC,CASSTVAGGVGEQYF,TRBV19,.,TRBJ2-7,TRBD2
TGTGCCAGCAGCGCACAGGGGGCGCGGACTGAAGCTTTCTTT,CASSAQGARTEAFF,TRBV5-5,.,TRBJ1-1,TRBD1
TGTGCCAGCAGCAAAATTCTCTACAGGGTGAACACTGAAGCTTTCTTT,CASSKILYRVNTEAFF,TRBV21-1,.,TRBJ1-1,.
TGTGCCAGCAGTCAGACAGGTGACATGAACACTGAAGCTTTCTTT,CASSQTGDMNTEAFF,TRBV2,many,TRBJ1-1,.
TGTGCCAGCAGCTTAAACAGGTTCGACTATGGCTACACCTTC,CASSLNRFDYGYTF,TRBV5-4,.,TRBJ1-2,.
TGTGCCAGCAGCTTAGACGGACTCTATGGCTACACCTTC,CASSLDGLYGYTF,TRBV11-2,.,TRBJ1-2,.
TGTGCCAGCACAACAGAGATAGACTATGGCTACACCTTC,CASTTEIDYGYTF,TRBV11-2,.,TRBJ1-2,.
TGTGCCAGCAGTGAGACAGGGGGCTTTCAAGCTTTCTTT,CASSETGGFQAFF,TRBV2,.,TRBJ1-1,TRBD1
TGTGCCAGCAGCTTAGCGGGGGGCCCGAGCACAGATACGCAGTATTTT,CASSLAGGPSTDTQYF,TRBV27,.,TRBJ2-3,TRBD2
TGTGCCAGTGATAACAGGGGGCTGGACGGCTACACCTTC,CASDNRGLDGYTF,TRBV19,.,TRBJ1-2,TRBD1
TGTGCCAGTAGTACCCCAGGCAATGAGCAGTTCTTC,CASSTPGNEQFF,TRBV19,once,TRBJ2-1,.
TGCGCCAGCAGCTCGGCCCCGGGGGGGAACACTGAAGCTTTCTTT,CASSSAPGGNTEAFF,TRBV5-1,.,TRBJ1-1,.
TGTGCCAGCAGTCGAAACAGGGCCGACTATGGCTACACCTTC,CASSRNRADYGYTF,TRBV7-8,.,TRBJ1-2,.
TGTGCCAGCAGCCGTTTCAGGGGCCCTAACTATGGCTACACCTTC,CASSRFRGPNYGYTF,TRBV7-8,.,TRBJ1-2,.
TGTGCCAGCCTAAAGGCGGAGCGGGCCAGCGGCATATATTTT,CASLKAERASGIYF,TRBV6-5,.,TRBJ1-3,.
TGTGCCAGCAGCGGGACGGGGGAACAGCCCCAGCATTTT,CASSGTGEQPQHF,TRBV5-6,.,TRBJ1-5,.
TGTGCCATCAGTGGTGGGCCCCCTGGGGAGCAGTACTTC,CAISGGPPGEQYF,TRBV10-3,.,TRBJ2-7,.
TGTGCCAGCAGCCAAGGTAGCGGGCCCTACGAGCAGTACTTC,CASSQGSGPYEQYF,TRBV4-2,.,TRBJ2-7,TRBD2
TGTGCCAGCACCCCCCGACAGGGGAGTTCACCCCTCCACTTT,CASTPRQGSSPLHF,TRBV2,many,TRBJ1-6,TRBD1
TGTGCCAGCAGCCAACCAGGGAGGGGTCATAATGAGCAGTTCTTC,CASSQPGRGHNEQFF,TRBV16,few,TRBJ2-1,TRBD2
TGTGCCAGCTCCGGGACACCAAACACCGGGGAGCTGTTTTTT,CASSGTPNTGELFF,TRBV18,.,TRBJ2-2,.
TGTGCCAGCAGAAAAGCTAGCACAGATACGCAGTATTTT,CASRKASTDTQYF,TRBV6-5,.,TRBJ2-3,.
TGTGCCAGCAGCCTATTAGAGGGTAAAGAACACAATGAGCAGTTCTTC,CASSLLEGKEHNEQFF,TRBV13,few,TRBJ2-1,.
TGCGCCAGCAGCTTTACTAGCGGGGGGGCCACGGCCAAAAACATTCAGTACTTC,CASSFTSGGATAKNIQYF,TRBV5-1,few,TRBJ2-4,TRBD2
TGTGCCAGCAGTGTCGGGACAGTTGTTAGCAATCAGCCCCAGCATTTT,CASSVGTVVSNQPQHF,TRBV28,.,TRBJ1-5,TRBD1
TGTGCCAGTAGTACGTCAGGGGGCTTCTACAATGAGCAGTTCTTC,CASSTSGGFYNEQFF,TRBV19,.,TRBJ2-1,TRBD1
TGTGCCAGCAGCCGGGACACCACCTATGGCTACACCTTC,CASSRDTTYGYTF,TRBV7-9,.,TRBJ1-2,.
TGTGCCAGCAGCTTAAGACAGGTTCCCCACGAGCAGTACTTC,CASSLRQVPHEQYF,TRBV5-5,.,TRBJ2-7,.
TGTGCCAGTAAATCCGACAGGTCAGGGTCCTACGAGCAGTACTTC,CASKSDRSGSYEQYF,TRBV19,.,TRBJ2-7,.
TGTGCCAGCAGCTTAGGGTCAGGTACCGGGACAGTGTCCTACGAGCAGTACTTC,CASSLGSGTGTVSYEQYF,TRBV11-2,once,TRBJ2-7,TRBD1
TGTGCCAGCTCACCACCGGGACAGTTAAGGCCCCAGCATTTT,CASSPPGQLRPQHF,TRBV18,few,TRBJ1-5,TRBD1
TGTGCCAGCAGCCTCTACGGGGGGGTTTTCTCCTACAATGAGCAGTTCTTC,CASSLYGGVFSYNEQFF,TRBV28,.,TRBJ2-1,TRBD2
TGCGCCAGCAGCTTTAGAACTAGCGGGACCTACGAGCAGTACTTC,CASSFRTSGTYEQYF,TRBV5-1,.,TRBJ2-7,TRBD2
TGTGCCACCGGACAGGGAGGAGGGCGGACAGATACGCAGTATTTT,CATGQGGGRTDTQYF,TRBV24-1,.,TRBJ2-3,TRBD1
TGCGCCAGCAGTGACTATGGCGGAGCAAACACCGGGGAGCTGTTTTTT,CASSDYGGANTGELFF,TRBV10-1,.,TRBJ2-2,.
TGCGCCAGCAGCCCGCAGGGAACTGGGCAGTACTTC,CASSPQGTGQYF,TRBV5-1,.,TRBJ2-7,.
TGTGCCAGCTCACCCGACAGGGGCGACGAGCAGTACTTC,CASSPDRGDEQYF,TRBV18,.,TRBJ2-7,TRBD1
TGCGCCAGCAGCTTGGGCCTAGCGATCAAGACCCAGTACTTC,CASSLGLAIKTQYF,TRBV5-1,.,TRBJ2-5,.